The text below deals with one TCR beta chain. Its target is unknown. Possible read error: a much larger clone is one base away. Amplification targeted TCR beta CDR3 regions from RNA transcripts. The HTBI primer set drove a first-round RT-PCR of the TCR CDR3. Each CDR3 protein gets one entry after TCRdb re-called the multiplex PCR reads with MiXCR. The sample lists about 600,000 distinct CDR3 sequences; more than 14% were seen once. The CDR3 is made up of 14 amino acids. CDR1 and CDR2 (germline): ENHRY, SYGVKD. The sample belongs to a study of T cells in Graves' hyperthyroidism and ophthalmopathy. On the study more broadly: Peripheral blood was taken when the disease was first diagnosed, before any treatment began. Study-level points and caveats: Most thyroid clonotypes that were expanded above 0.001 also turned up in blood.

Thyroid ultrasound and orbital computed tomography, with clinical symptoms and serum thyroxine and TRAb, informed diagnoses. The gene calls are TRBV10-3 and TRBJ2-3; D is undetermined. The receptor was derived from a woman in her 50s with Graves' ophthalmopathy. Sequenced material: blood. Here the CDR3 reads CATSESTGTDTQYF. CDR3 coding DNA: TGTGCCACCAGTGAGTCGACCGGGACAGATACGCAGTATTTT.